The clone carrying this T cell receptor beta chain occurred once. Its antigen is not identified. The CDR3 is 13 residues long. Germline V CDR1 and CDR2: GTSNPN, SVGIG (reference sequence). Trimming took 1 base from V and 6 from J, leaving 7 bases between them. Clones were sequenced by immunoSEQ multiplex PCR, and TCRdb holds only the in-frame ones, with some missing. This sample yields some 100,000 clones, of which 90% to 95% are seen a single time; over 5% belongs to the top ten. The record originates from a study of siplizumab effects on memory and regulatory T cells. Study-wide findings and caveats: Greater diversity than memory cells seemed evident in naive T cells, which also appeared to be major alloresponse contributors. Mapping to unstimulated subsets was achieved for only a minor fraction of alloreactive clones.

This chain links TRBV30 with TRBJ1-6, with D unresolved. The sample comprised CD8+ T cells sorted from blood. The receptor comes from a human donor in good health. As DNA, the CDR3 is TGTGCCTGGAGTGGGACTGGTAATTCACCCCTCCACTTT. As protein: CAWSGTGNSPLHF. The full variable domain, in which reference TRBV30 and TRBJ1-6 provide the parts outside the CDR3, is SQTIHQWPATLVQPVGSPLSLECTVEGTSNPNLYWYRQAAGRGLQLLFYSVGIGQISSEVPQNLSASRPQDRQFILSSKKLLLSDSGFYLCAWSGTGNSPLHFGNGTRLTVT.